This TCR beta chain was identified in a study of blood T cell repertoires in COVID-19. Study-level background: T cells, B-cell-depleted T cells, or PBMCs provided the cDNA or gDNA that served as material.

Original data processing: For nucleated cells, counts were estimated from reference gene primer amplification. Sequenced by immunoSEQ multiplex PCR; TCRdb stores in-frame clones only, minus some. V, J and clone size are taken as reported in that table, and D and trimming were inferred from the DNA itself. The sample has 120,000 to 150,000 clones; more than 65% are singletons. The CDR3 is 12 residues long. Germline assignment: CDR1 SGDLS and CDR2 YYNGEE. The V gene lost 0 bases and the J gene lost 4 bases, with 5 bases spanning the gap. The clonotype comes from a man aged 60-69 years with acute or convalescent COVID-19. This chain uses TRBV9 with TRBJ2-7, with no clear D. The specimen sequenced was peripheral blood. CDR3 nucleotide sequence: TGTGCCAGCAGCGTAGACGGGTACGAGCAGTACTTC. Translation: CASSVDGYEQYF.